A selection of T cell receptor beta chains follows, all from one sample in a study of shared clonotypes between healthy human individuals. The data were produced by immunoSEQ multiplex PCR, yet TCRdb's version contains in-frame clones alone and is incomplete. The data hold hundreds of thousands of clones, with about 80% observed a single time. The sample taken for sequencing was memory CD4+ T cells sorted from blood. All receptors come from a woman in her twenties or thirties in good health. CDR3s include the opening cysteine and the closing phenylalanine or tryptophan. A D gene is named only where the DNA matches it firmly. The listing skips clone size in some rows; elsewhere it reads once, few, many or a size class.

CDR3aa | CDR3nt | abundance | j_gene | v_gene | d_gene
CASSQNRGQGYTF | TGTGCCAGCAGCCAAAACAGGGGGCAAGGCTACACCTTC | few | TRBJ1-2 | TRBV14 | TRBD1
CASRGQSQNEQYF | TGTGCCAGCAGGGGACAGTCTCAGAACGAGCAGTACTTC | NA | TRBJ2-7 | TRBV7-8 | TRBD1
CASSEFGGALSYEQYF | TGTGCCAGCAGTGAATTTGGGGGAGCCCTCTCCTACGAGCAGTACTTC | NA | TRBJ2-7 | TRBV6-1 | NA
CASSLVQLGSGPYEQYF | TGTGCCAGCAGCTTGGTACAGCTTGGTAGCGGCCCCTACGAGCAGTACTTC | NA | TRBJ2-7 | TRBV5-4 | NA
CASSSIRLADIPLNTGELFF | TGTGCCAGCAGTTCAATACGGCTAGCGGATATTCCGCTGAACACCGGGGAGCTGTTTTTT | NA | TRBJ2-2 | TRBV27 | TRBD2
CASSPGRGTYEQYF | TGTGCCAGCAGCCCCGGGAGGGGCACCTACGAGCAGTACTTC | NA | TRBJ2-7 | TRBV28 | TRBD2
CSVAGPNEKLFF | TGCAGCGTCGCGGGCCCTAATGAAAAACTGTTTTTT | NA | TRBJ1-4 | TRBV29-1 | NA
CASSRAGRGSYEQYF | TGTGCCAGCAGCAGGGCCGGGAGGGGGTCCTACGAGCAGTACTTC | NA | TRBJ2-7 | TRBV5-5 | TRBD2
CASSKQGTDTEAFF | TGTGCCAGTAGTAAACAGGGGACCGACACTGAAGCTTTCTTT | NA | TRBJ1-1 | TRBV19 | TRBD1
CAWSRDRVRETQYF | TGTGCCTGGTCCCGGGACAGGGTGAGGGAGACCCAGTACTTC | NA | TRBJ2-5 | TRBV30 | TRBD1
CASSYEWGQPQHF | TGTGCCAGCAGCTACGAATGGGGTCAGCCCCAGCATTTT | NA | TRBJ1-5 | TRBV5-4 | NA
CASSSPAGDSNQPQHF | TGTGCCAGCAGTTCCCCCGCGGGGGATAGCAATCAGCCCCAGCATTTT | NA | TRBJ1-5 | TRBV28 | NA
CASSLSQDAFTGELFF | TGTGCCAGCAGCTTGAGTCAGGACGCTTTCACCGGGGAGCTGTTTTTT | many | TRBJ2-2 | TRBV5-6 | NA
CASSWTDSGNTIYF | TGTGCCAGCAGCTGGACAGACTCTGGAAACACCATATATTTT | NA | TRBJ1-3 | TRBV7-6 | NA
CASRTSGRGDEQFF | TGTGCCAGCAGGACTAGCGGGAGAGGGGATGAGCAGTTCTTC | few | TRBJ2-1 | TRBV6-5 | TRBD2
CASSQQTGSNNQPQHF | TGTGCCAGCAGCCAACAGACAGGGTCTAATAATCAGCCCCAGCATTTT | many | TRBJ1-5 | TRBV4-2 | TRBD1
CASSHYRSSGDEQYF | TGCGCCAGCAGCCACTATCGCTCGTCCGGTGACGAGCAGTACTTC | NA | TRBJ2-7 | TRBV5-1 | NA
CASGGQLGETQYF | TGTGCCAGCGGGGGGCAATTGGGAGAGACCCAGTACTTC | NA | TRBJ2-5 | TRBV11-2 | NA
CASRPHTSPTQYF | TGTGCCAGCAGACCCCATACTAGCCCGACGCAGTATTTT | NA | TRBJ2-3 | TRBV28 | NA
CASSLGQGGEKLFF | TGCGCCAGCAGCTTGGGGCAGGGGGGTGAAAAACTGTTTTTT | once | TRBJ1-4 | TRBV5-1 | TRBD1
CASSLMIGGGGEQYF | TGTGCCAGCAGCTTGATGATTGGGGGAGGAGGCGAGCAGTACTTC | NA | TRBJ2-7 | TRBV5-4 | NA
CASSFASVETGELFF | TGTGCCAGCAGCTTTGCCTCTGTGGAGACCGGGGAGCTGTTTTTT | NA | TRBJ2-2 | TRBV28 | NA
CACTTGTGRDTQYF | TGTGCCTGCACGACCGGGACAGGGAGAGATACGCAGTATTTT | NA | TRBJ2-3 | TRBV30 | TRBD1
CASRQPRGTEAFF | TGTGCCAGCAGACAACCTAGGGGCACTGAAGCTTTCTTT | NA | TRBJ1-1 | TRBV28 | NA
CASSPGQIKNTEAFF | TGTGCCAGCTCACCAGGACAGATCAAGAACACTGAAGCTTTCTTT | NA | TRBJ1-1 | TRBV18 | NA
CAMSTGRGNTEAFF | TGTGCCATGTCGACGGGCAGGGGAAATACTGAAGCTTTCTTT | few | TRBJ1-1 | TRBV10-3 | NA
CASSFGVSEAFF | TGTGCCAGCAGCTTTGGGGTGTCTGAAGCTTTCTTT | NA | TRBJ1-1 | TRBV7-9 | NA
CASSAQGWAGVHEQYF | TGTGCCAGCAGCGCCCAAGGATGGGCGGGAGTTCACGAGCAGTACTTC | once | TRBJ2-7 | TRBV9 | TRBD2
CASSLGGGFYTEAFF | TGTGCCAGCAGTTTAGGGGGAGGGTTCTACACTGAAGCTTTCTTT | NA | TRBJ1-1 | TRBV27 | NA
CASSEAQERAQYF | TGTGCCAGCAGTGAAGCCCAGGAGCGGGCCCAGTACTTC | NA | TRBJ2-5 | TRBV6-1 | NA
CASSLALTGKKQYF | TGTGCCAGCAGCTTAGCCCTCACAGGGAAAAAGCAGTACTTC | NA | TRBJ2-7 | TRBV11-1 | NA
CAPVATGLYSSYEQYF | TGTGCCCCAGTGGCAACCGGTCTCTACTCCTCCTACGAGCAGTACTTC | NA | TRBJ2-7 | TRBV27 | NA
CASSIQGQGYGYTF | TGTGCCAGTAGTATCCAGGGCCAGGGATATGGCTACACCTTC | NA | TRBJ1-2 | TRBV19 | NA
CASTPFGVRQDEQYF | TGTGCCAGCACCCCTTTCGGGGTTCGACAGGACGAGCAGTACTTC | NA | TRBJ2-7 | TRBV6-1 | NA
CASSPADGYGYTF | TGTGCCAGCTCACCCGCAGACGGCTATGGCTACACCTTC | once | TRBJ1-2 | TRBV18 | NA
CASSDWIGRGISGNTIYF | TGTGCCAGCAGCGATTGGATTGGTAGAGGCATCTCTGGAAACACCATATATTTT | few | TRBJ1-3 | TRBV2 | NA
CASSDRAYEQYF | TGTGCCAGCAGTGATCGGGCCTACGAGCAGTACTTC | NA | TRBJ2-7 | TRBV25-1 | NA
CSVSGLGIYNEQFF | TGCAGCGTCTCAGGACTCGGGATCTACAATGAGCAGTTCTTC | NA | TRBJ2-1 | TRBV29-1 | NA
CASRGQAQETQYF | TGTGCCAGCCGAGGACAGGCCCAAGAGACCCAGTACTTC | NA | TRBJ2-5 | TRBV2 | TRBD1
CASRRGENSDTQYF | TGTGCCAGCAGGCGGGGGGAGAACTCAGATACGCAGTATTTT | NA | TRBJ2-3 | TRBV6-5 | TRBD2
CASSPPQGRDTIYF | TGTGCCAGCAGTCCCCCCCAGGGGAGAGACACCATATATTTT | few | TRBJ1-3 | TRBV28 | NA
CASSFRGGDTEAFF | TGTGCCAGCAGCTTCAGGGGAGGGGACACTGAAGCTTTCTTT | NA | TRBJ1-1 | TRBV7-3 | NA
CASSIQGATDEQFF | TGTGCCAGTAGTATACAGGGGGCAACGGATGAGCAGTTCTTC | NA | TRBJ2-1 | TRBV19 | TRBD1
CASRDSRGTNEKLFF | TGTGCCAGCAGGGATTCGAGGGGGACTAATGAAAAACTGTTTTTT | NA | TRBJ1-4 | TRBV28 | NA
CASSLNSGIAYNEQFF | TGTGCCAGCAGCTTAAATTCAGGGATCGCCTACAATGAGCAGTTCTTC | NA | TRBJ2-1 | TRBV7-6 | NA
CASSTAGGPREQYF | TGTGCCAGCAGTACAGCGGGAGGGCCACGCGAGCAGTACTTC | NA | TRBJ2-7 | TRBV27 | TRBD2
CASSSLSYQETQYF | TGTGCCAGCAGCTCCCTTTCGTACCAAGAGACCCAGTACTTC | NA | TRBJ2-5 | TRBV2 | NA
CASSYRGSVGLPQHF | TGTGCCAGCAGCTACAGGGGTTCCGTAGGGTTACCCCAGCATTTT | once | TRBJ1-5 | TRBV5-8 | TRBD1
CASRSTENYGYTF | TGTGCCAGCAGGTCCACTGAGAACTATGGCTACACCTTC | NA | TRBJ1-2 | TRBV2 | NA
CASSPSVMNTEAFF | TGTGCCAGCTCCCCAAGCGTCATGAACACTGAAGCTTTCTTT | NA | TRBJ1-1 | TRBV18 | NA
CASRERGGGFTEAFF | TGTGCCAGCAGGGAGCGCGGAGGGGGCTTCACTGAAGCTTTCTTT | many | TRBJ1-1 | TRBV27 | TRBD1
CASSPTSGSGNEQFF | TGTGCCAGCTCACCGACTAGCGGGAGTGGTAATGAGCAGTTCTTC | NA | TRBJ2-1 | TRBV18 | TRBD2
CASSARGSTDTQYF | TGTGCCAGCAGTGCGCGGGGAAGCACAGATACGCAGTATTTT | NA | TRBJ2-3 | TRBV28 | NA
CASSTSGTAYTEAFF | TGTGCCAGTAGCACCTCCGGGACAGCTTACACTGAAGCTTTCTTT | NA | TRBJ1-1 | TRBV19 | TRBD1